These 30 T cell receptor beta chains were sequenced from one sample in a study of CXCR3-negative and CXCR3-positive naive CD8 T cells. Study-wide findings and caveats: CXCR3-positive naive cells had more hydrophobic TRB CDR3s than CXCR3-negative naive cells.

Carrying UMI labels, the TRB cDNA libraries were prepared through 5' RACE. TCRdb reprocessed the 5' RACE reads and stores each CDR3 protein as one record, lacking DNA. The repertoire table contains approximately 88,000 distinct CDR3 sequences. These receptors have no identified antigens. Source material: naive CXCR3+ CD8+ T cells from blood. Documented subset: CD45RO-CCR7+CD27+CD95- naive CD8+ T cells expressing CXCR3 (TNR3+). The receptors stem from a human donor in good health. Some clones in this sample may be carry-over from other donors' samples.

V and J are TRBV6-6 and TRBJ2-3. Germline CDR1 reads MNHNY; CDR2 reads SVGAGI (reference sequence). The CDR3 runs to 12 residues. CDR3 in amino acids: CASTHSPDTQYF.

CDR3: CAIIGLAGGRELFF. V and J are TRBV2 and TRBJ2-2; checking the TCRdb D call of TRBD2 is not possible without DNA. Looked up from germline, CDR1 is SNHLY and CDR2 is FYNNEI. The CDR3 is made up of 14 amino acids. The entire variable domain, with the rest obtained from reference TRBV2 and TRBJ2-2, is as follows: EPEVTQTPSHQVTQMGQEVILRCVPISNHLYFYWYRQILGQKVEFLVSFYNNEISEKSEIFDDQFSVERPDGSNFTLKIRSTKLEDSAMYFCAIIGLAGGRELFFGEGSRLTVL.

The chain employs TRBV11-3 and TRBJ2-7; TCRdb's D call, TRBD1, is unchecked because there is no DNA. Germline V gene data show CDR1 as SGHNT and CDR2 as YENEEA. The CDR3 spans 14 residues. The CDR3: CASSPRATTGEQYF.

V gene TRBV18 combines with J gene TRBJ2-3. The germline V gene has CDR1 KGHSH and CDR2 LQKENI. This CDR3 has 14 residues. The CDR3 loop is CASSPKESTDTQYF.

The chain carries TRBV6-5 and TRBJ2-2. The CDR3 extends over 13 amino acids. Per germline, CDR1 MNHEY and CDR2 SVGAGI. The CDR3 here is CASSPQVTGELFF.

V is TRBV9 and J is TRBJ1-1. Germline V lookup: CDR1 SGDLS, CDR2 YYNGEE. The CDR3 covers 13 residues. The CDR3 here is CASSAGTRTEAFF.

CDR3 sequence: CASSLRRSNQPQHF. The chain combines TRBV12-3 or TRBV12-4 with TRBJ1-5. The CDR3 extends over 14 amino acids.

The gene calls are TRBV9 and TRBJ2-1; TCRdb outputs TRBD1, but without DNA this stays unchecked. This CDR3 contains 14 residues. Germline V CDR1 and CDR2: SGDLS, YYNGEE. This CDR3 is CASSGGTGDNEQFF.

V and J are TRBV28 and TRBJ2-1; TCRdb's D call, TRBD2, is unchecked because there is no DNA. CDR3 size: 17 residues. Germline-derived CDR1 and CDR2 are MDHEN and SYDVKM. This chain's CDR3 is CASRELAGGDSYNEQFF.

The chain uses TRBV29-1 and TRBJ2-7. The germline V gene has CDR1 SQVTM and CDR2 ANQGSEA. The CDR3 totals 13 residues. CDR3 sequence: CSVAGWGSYEQYF.

The rearrangement links TRBV4-3 to TRBJ2-7; no DNA is available, so the TRBD1 call from TCRdb remains unchecked. This CDR3 has 15 residues. Germline V gene lookup returns CDR1 LGHNA and CDR2 YSLEER. The CDR3: CASSQEWTGTYEQYF.

The chain links TRBV4-1 to TRBJ2-7; TCRdb calls TRBD1, which cannot be checked without DNA. The CDR3 sequence is 15 residues long. Germline-derived CDR1 and CDR2 are MGHRA and YSYEKL. The CDR3 spells CASSQGRGRIDEQYF.

The chain recombines TRBV12-3 or TRBV12-4 with TRBJ2-3; the D gene TCRdb calls, TRBD1, cannot be checked with no DNA. The CDR3 runs to 14 residues. CDR3 sequence: CASSFLPGSDTQYF.

This chain joins TRBV4-1 and TRBJ2-1; TCRdb names TRBD2, which stays unverified in the absence of DNA. Germline V lookup: CDR1 MGHRA, CDR2 YSYEKL. There are 13 residues in the CDR3. CDR3: CASSTREGNEQFF.

The chain employs TRBV7-9 and TRBJ2-3. The CDR3 is 15 amino acids. Germline CDR1 SEHNR, CDR2 FQNEAQ (reference sequence). The CDR3 loop reads CASSLGFSGTDTQYF.

V and J are TRBV28 and TRBJ2-7. Germline loops: CDR1 MDHEN, CDR2 SYDVKM. The CDR3 has 13 residues. This chain's CDR3 is CASSADHSYEQYF. The full variable domain, with the rest looked up from reference TRBV28 and TRBJ2-7, is DVKVTQSSRYLVKRTGEKVFLECVQDMDHENMFWYRQDPGLGLRLIYFSYDVKMKEKGDIPEGYSVSREKKERFSLILESASTNQTSMYLCASSADHSYEQYFGPGTRLTVT.

This chain connects TRBV7-2 to TRBJ2-7; TCRdb's D gene call, TRBD1, goes unchecked for lack of DNA. There are 14 residues in the CDR3. The V gene's germline CDR1 is SGHTA and CDR2 FQGNSA. CDR3: CASHQGPGAYEQYF.

The V call is TRBV5-1, the J call TRBJ2-1. Looked up from germline, CDR1 is SGHRS and CDR2 is YFSETQ. CDR3 length: 13 amino acids. The CDR3: CASSLFRESEQFF.

The chain recombines TRBV7-6 with TRBJ2-3. There are 12 residues in the CDR3. CDR1 is SGHVS, CDR2 FNYEAQ, per germline. The CDR3 protein is CASSSSPDTQYF.

The chain combines TRBV10-3 with TRBJ1-6. Germline V gene sequence: CDR1 ENHRY, CDR2 SYGVKD. The CDR3 has 12 amino acids. Here the CDR3 reads CAISEGTSSLHF.

The chain employs TRBV20-1 and TRBJ1-5. Germline V gene data show CDR1 as DFQATT and CDR2 as SNEGSKA (reference sequence). The CDR3 extends over 15 amino acids. CDR3 in amino acids: CSGMRAQYSNQPQHF.

CDR3: CASSQDLRLGGELFF. V gene TRBV14 combines with J gene TRBJ2-2. This CDR3 has 15 amino acids. CDR1 and CDR2 from the germline V gene are SGHDN and FVKESK.

V is TRBV27 and J is TRBJ1-1; the D gene TCRdb calls, TRBD1, cannot be checked with no DNA. In germline, CDR1 is MNHEY, CDR2 SMNVEV (reference sequence). This CDR3 is 13 amino acids long. CDR3 sequence: CASSFGGPTEAFF.

This rearrangement joins TRBV29-1 to TRBJ1-3. Germline V gives CDR1 SQVTM, CDR2 ANQGSEA. The CDR3 runs to 14 residues. The CDR3 spells CSVEQDLSGNTIYF.

The chain uses TRBV5-1 and TRBJ2-7; TCRdb calls TRBD1, which cannot be checked without DNA. The CDR3 runs to 16 residues. Germline V gene lookup returns CDR1 SGHRS and CDR2 YFSETQ. The chain's CDR3 is CASSLGQGASSYEQYF.

The V and J genes are TRBV29-1 and TRBJ2-1. Looked up from germline, CDR1 is SQVTM and CDR2 is ANQGSEA. This CDR3 spans 11 amino acids. The CDR3: CSVPQDDEQFF.

CDR3 loop: CASSYGATNEKLFF. The chain links TRBV6-2 or TRBV6-3 to TRBJ1-4. Germline CDR1 reads MNHEY; CDR2 reads SVGEGT. CDR3 length: 14 residues.

The V and J genes are TRBV5-1 and TRBJ2-5; TCRdb designates TRBD1, a call that cannot be tested without DNA. Germline values: CDR1 SGHRS, CDR2 YFSETQ. The CDR3 is made up of 15 amino acids. CDR3 residues: CASSSLYGTGETQYF.

V and J are TRBV20-1 and TRBJ2-2; TCRdb outputs TRBD2, but without DNA this stays unchecked. The CDR3 covers 18 residues. Germline CDR1 DFQATT, CDR2 SNEGSKA (reference sequence). The chain's CDR3 is CSARDPPGLAGLAGELFF.

The genes are TRBV29-1 and TRBJ2-7; TCRdb's D gene call, TRBD1, goes unchecked for lack of DNA. Germline-derived CDR1 and CDR2 are SQVTM and ANQGSEA. CDR3 length equals 14 residues. CDR3 sequence reads: CSVEFPGATYEQYF.